This is a list of T cell receptor beta chains from one sample in a study of T cell repertoires in cytomegalovirus infection. MiXCR, applied by TCRdb to the reads, yields one record per CDR3 protein. Among around 440,000 distinct CDR3 sequences, over 9% were seen once, and the ten largest hold roughly 10%. Sequenced material: PBMCs. The receptors stem from a human donor in good health (CMV status not recorded). Some clones in this sample may be carry-over from other donors' samples. Each CDR3 is given with its conserved first and last residue. D genes are given only for firm matches. The size of a clone is reported for some rows only, either as once, few or many, or as a class for expanded clones.

cdr3_aa: CSARGLRQGIFRAFF
cdr3_nt: TGCAGTGCTAGAGGCTTACGACAGGGCATTTTTCGAGCTTTCTTT
v_call: TRBV20-1
d_call: TRBD1
clone_size: few
j_call: TRBJ1-1

cdr3_aa: CAGSLIAGGQYGYTF
cdr3_nt: TGTGCCGGCAGTTTAATCGCAGGGGGCCAATATGGCTACACCTTC
v_call: TRBV28
d_call: TRBD1
clone_size: NA
j_call: TRBJ1-2

cdr3_aa: CASSENEAGAGNTIYF
cdr3_nt: TGTGCCAGCAGTGAAAATGAGGCCGGGGCGGGAAACACCATATATTTT
v_call: TRBV2
d_call: NA
clone_size: many
j_call: TRBJ1-3

cdr3_aa: CASSPYHVVNEQFF
cdr3_nt: TGTGCCAGCAGCCCCTATCACGTTGTAAATGAGCAGTTCTTC
v_call: TRBV4-2
d_call: NA
clone_size: many
j_call: TRBJ2-1

cdr3_aa: CASFSPYGYTF
cdr3_nt: TGTGCCAGCTTCAGTCCCTATGGCTACACCTTC
v_call: TRBV28
d_call: NA
clone_size: few
j_call: TRBJ1-2

cdr3_aa: CASSATGGLNTEAFF
cdr3_nt: TGTGCCAGCAGCGCGACAGGAGGCCTGAACACTGAAGCTTTCTTT
v_call: TRBV6-5
d_call: NA
clone_size: NA
j_call: TRBJ1-1

cdr3_aa: CASSGAGGADTQYF
cdr3_nt: TGTGCCAGCAGCGGAGCGGGGGGGGCAGATACGCAGTATTTT
v_call: TRBV11-2
d_call: TRBD2
clone_size: many
j_call: TRBJ2-3

cdr3_aa: CSAPGQANIGYTF
cdr3_nt: TGCAGTGCGCCGGGACAGGCCAATATCGGCTACACCTTC
v_call: TRBV20-1
d_call: TRBD1
clone_size: NA
j_call: TRBJ1-2

cdr3_aa: CASSSPGLVSTGELFF
cdr3_nt: TGTGCCAGCAGTTCCCCCGGCCTAGTGAGCACCGGGGAGCTGTTTTTT
v_call: TRBV6-5
d_call: NA
clone_size: many
j_call: TRBJ2-2

cdr3_aa: CSARFPPLGEQYF
cdr3_nt: TGCAGTGCTAGATTCCCGCCTCTGGGGGAGCAGTACTTC
v_call: TRBV20-1
d_call: NA
clone_size: NA
j_call: TRBJ2-7

cdr3_aa: CSARDWTANPNSPLHF
cdr3_nt: TGCAGTGCTAGAGATTGGACAGCAAACCCAAATTCACCCCTCCACTTT
v_call: TRBV20-1
d_call: NA
clone_size: few
j_call: TRBJ1-6

cdr3_aa: CASSLGQWETQYF
cdr3_nt: TGTGCCAGCAGCTTGGGACAGTGGGAGACCCAGTACTTC
v_call: TRBV7-8
d_call: TRBD1
clone_size: many
j_call: TRBJ2-5

cdr3_aa: CSAGDPSNYGYTF
cdr3_nt: TGCAGTGCTGGGGATCCTTCTAACTATGGCTACACCTTC
v_call: TRBV20-1
d_call: NA
clone_size: few
j_call: TRBJ1-2

cdr3_aa: CASSSRRERTEAFF
cdr3_nt: TGTGCCAGCAGTTCGAGAAGGGAAAGGACTGAAGCTTTCTTT
v_call: TRBV28
d_call: NA
clone_size: many
j_call: TRBJ1-1

cdr3_aa: CASSLTGQGQPQHF
cdr3_nt: TGTGCCAGCAGTTTGACGGGTCAGGGGCAGCCCCAGCATTTT
v_call: TRBV12-3/TRBV12-4
d_call: NA
clone_size: many
j_call: TRBJ1-5

cdr3_aa: CASSYDGGPGYTF
cdr3_nt: TGTGCCAGCAGTTACGACGGGGGCCCTGGCTACACCTTC
v_call: TRBV6-8
d_call: NA
clone_size: NA
j_call: TRBJ1-2

cdr3_aa: CASSRSRENAYNEQFF
cdr3_nt: TGTGCCAGCAGTCGATCCCGGGAGAACGCCTACAATGAGCAGTTCTTC
v_call: TRBV6-8
d_call: NA
clone_size: many
j_call: TRBJ2-1

cdr3_aa: CASSLSVQGAGELFF
cdr3_nt: TGTGCCAGCAGCTTATCGGTCCAGGGCGCCGGGGAGCTGTTTTTT
v_call: TRBV11-2
d_call: NA
clone_size: many
j_call: TRBJ2-2

cdr3_aa: CSARPGTGAEKLFF
cdr3_nt: TGCAGTGCTAGGCCTGGGACAGGGGCTGAAAAACTGTTTTTT
v_call: TRBV20-1
d_call: TRBD1
clone_size: many
j_call: TRBJ1-4

cdr3_aa: CASSSPRGQGPYGYTF
cdr3_nt: TGTGCCAGCAGTTCCCCTCGTGGACAGGGACCCTATGGCTACACCTTC
v_call: TRBV28
d_call: TRBD1
clone_size: many
j_call: TRBJ1-2